The 8 T cell receptor beta chains listed next were all sequenced from one sample in a study of PD-L1 blockade in urothelial cancer. The table came from immunoSEQ multiplex PCR; TCRdb's copy has only in-frame clones and leaves some out. Of 50,000 to 60,000 clones in the sample, 85% to 90% were seen once. The material sequenced was PBMCs, taken around atezolizumab (anti-PD-L1) treatment. Source of these receptors: a man aged 45-65 years with urothelial cancer.

J is TRBJ1-2 and V is TRBV27; D remains ambiguous. The CDR3 sequence is 16 residues long. Germline V gene lookup returns CDR1 MNHEY and CDR2 SMNVEV (reference sequence). Trimming took off 3 bases at V and 0 bases at J, with 14 bases between the two ends. The CDR3 coding sequence is TGTGCCAGCAGTTTGTTCGCGGGTCTTACTAACTATGGCTACACCTTC. Translated, it gives CASSLFAGLTNYGYTF.

The chain links TRBV28 to TRBJ2-4; 8 positions agree with TRBD1. V was clipped by 4 bases and J by 9 bases; unmatched bases: 8. CDR1 is MDHEN, CDR2 SYDVKM, per germline. The CDR3 loop spans 14 amino acids. The CDR3 sequence: CASSSQGAKGIQYF. The CDR3 nucleotides read TGTGCCAGCAGTTCGCAGGGGGCGAAGGGCATTCAGTACTTC.

J is TRBJ1-4 and V is TRBV5-1; no reliable D call. The V gene's germline CDR1 is SGHRS and CDR2 YFSETQ. The CDR3 is 15 amino acids. V lost 2 bases to trimming and J lost 1 base, with 9 bases between them. The CDR3 spells CASSFRPGTNEKLFF. The CDR3 DNA reads TGCGCCAGCAGCTTTAGGCCAGGAACTAATGAAAAACTGTTTTTT.

This chain connects TRBV25-1 to TRBJ2-1; 8 bases map to TRBD2. The CDR3 runs to 14 residues. Losses at the gene ends were 5 bases for V and 9 bases for J; bases not matched to a gene: 9. In germline, CDR1 is MGHDK, CDR2 SYGVNS. CDR3 nucleotide sequence: TGTGCCAGCAGTTTGGCGGGAGGTGTAGGTGAGCAGTTCTTC. As protein: CASSLAGGVGEQFF.

This sequence joins TRBV28 and TRBJ2-7; the D gene is possibly TRBD2 (6 bases). The V and J ends lost 5 bases and 3 bases respectively, with 17 bases between them. The germline CDR1 and CDR2 sequences are MDHEN and SYDVKM. CDR3 length: 15 residues. The CDR3 region has the DNA TGTGCCAGCAGTGGGGGACTCCGGAACTTCTACGAGCAGTACTTC. It yields the protein CASSGGLRNFYEQYF. Using reference TRBV28 and TRBJ2-7 for the parts outside the CDR3, the full variable domain is DVKVTQSSRYLVKRTGEKVFLECVQDMDHENMFWYRQDPGLGLRLIYFSYDVKMKEKGDIPEGYSVSREKKERFSLILESASTNQTSMYLCASSGGLRNFYEQYFGPGTRLTVT.

The chain couples TRBV25-1 to TRBJ2-5, with 10 bases that match TRBD1. Germline CDR1 is MGHDK and CDR2 is SYGVNS. V gave up 5 bases and J gave up 5 bases; unmatched junction bases: 8. The CDR3 covers 15 residues. The CDR3 region has the DNA TGTGCCAGCAGTTACGCCGGGACAGGGGAGGAGACCCAGTACTTC. It specifies CASSYAGTGEETQYF.

The chain uses TRBV9 and TRBJ2-7, with 9 nucleotides matching TRBD2. Germline CDR1 and CDR2: SGDLS and YYNGEE. This CDR3 has 15 residues. The trim removed 4 bases at V and 6 bases at J, leaving 11 bases unmatched. The CDR3 loop is CASSPIAGEAGEQYF. The DNA of the CDR3 is TGTGCCAGCAGCCCGATAGCGGGAGAGGCTGGCGAGCAGTACTTC. Variable domain in full (rest from reference TRBV9 and TRBJ2-7): DSGVTQTPKHLITATGQRVTLRCSPRSGDLSVYWYQQSLDQGLQFLIQYYNGEERAKGNILERFSAQQFPDLHSELNLSSLELGDSALYFCASSPIAGEAGEQYFGPGTRLTVT.

The chain is built from TRBV2 and TRBJ2-7; a possible D gene is TRBD2 (6 bases). Deletions cut 5 bases from V and 2 bases from J, with 13 bases between. Germline CDR1 is SNHLY and CDR2 is FYNNEI. The CDR3 consists of 14 residues. For the CDR3, the DNA is TGTGCCAGCAGTTCACCGGGAGAACCCTACGAGCAGTACTTC. Its protein is CASSSPGEPYEQYF.